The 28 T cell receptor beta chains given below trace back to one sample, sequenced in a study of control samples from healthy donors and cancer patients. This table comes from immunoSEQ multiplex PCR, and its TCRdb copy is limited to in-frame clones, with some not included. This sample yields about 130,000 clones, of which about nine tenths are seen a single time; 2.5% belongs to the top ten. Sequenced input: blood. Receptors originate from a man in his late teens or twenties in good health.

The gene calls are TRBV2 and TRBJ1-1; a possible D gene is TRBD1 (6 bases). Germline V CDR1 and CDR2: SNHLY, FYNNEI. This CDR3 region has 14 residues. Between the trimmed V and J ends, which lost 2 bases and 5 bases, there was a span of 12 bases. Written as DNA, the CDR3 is TGTGCCAGCAGTGAATGGGGGGCCAGGACTGAAGCTTTCTTT. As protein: CASSEWGARTEAFF.

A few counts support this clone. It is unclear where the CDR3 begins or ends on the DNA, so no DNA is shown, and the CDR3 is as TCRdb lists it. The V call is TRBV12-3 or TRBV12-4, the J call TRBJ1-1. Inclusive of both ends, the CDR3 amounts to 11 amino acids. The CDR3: CASSFGGGIIF.

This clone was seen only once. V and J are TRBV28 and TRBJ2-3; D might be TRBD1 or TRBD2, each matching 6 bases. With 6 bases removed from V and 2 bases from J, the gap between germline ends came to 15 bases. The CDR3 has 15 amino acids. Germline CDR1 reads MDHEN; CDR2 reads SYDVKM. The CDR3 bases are TGTGCCAGCAGGGGGGCTAGCGTACACACAGATACGCAGTATTTT. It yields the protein CASRGASVHTDTQYF. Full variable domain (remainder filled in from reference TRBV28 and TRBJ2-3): DVKVTQSSRYLVKRTGEKVFLECVQDMDHENMFWYRQDPGLGLRLIYFSYDVKMKEKGDIPEGYSVSREKKERFSLILESASTNQTSMYLCASRGASVHTDTQYFGPGTRLTVL.

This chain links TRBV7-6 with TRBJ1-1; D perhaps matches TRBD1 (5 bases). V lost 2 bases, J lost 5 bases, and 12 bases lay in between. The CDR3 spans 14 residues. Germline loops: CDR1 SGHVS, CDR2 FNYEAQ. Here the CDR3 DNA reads TGTGCCAGCAGCTTATCGGGGGGGAAAACTGAAGCTTTCTTT. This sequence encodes CASSLSGGKTEAFF. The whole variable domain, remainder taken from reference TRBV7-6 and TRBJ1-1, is GAGVSQSPRYKVTKRGQDVALRCDPISGHVSLYWYRQALGQGPEFLTYFNYEAQQDKSGLPNDRFSAERPEGSISTLTIQRTEQRDSAMYRCASSLSGGKTEAFFGQGTRLTVV.

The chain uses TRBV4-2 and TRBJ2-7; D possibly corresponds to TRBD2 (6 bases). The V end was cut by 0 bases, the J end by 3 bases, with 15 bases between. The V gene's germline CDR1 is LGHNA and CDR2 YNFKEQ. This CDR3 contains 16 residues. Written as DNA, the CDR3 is TGTGCCAGCAGCCAAGATCTAGAGCGGGTAGGCTACGAGCAGTACTTC. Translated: CASSQDLERVGYEQYF.

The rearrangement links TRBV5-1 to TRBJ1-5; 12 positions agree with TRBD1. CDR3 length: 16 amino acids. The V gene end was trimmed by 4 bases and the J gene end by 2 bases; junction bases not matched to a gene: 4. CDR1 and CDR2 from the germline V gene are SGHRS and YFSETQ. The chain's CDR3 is CASSPGTGGGNQPQHF. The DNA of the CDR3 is TGCGCCAGCAGCCCCGGGACAGGGGGCGGCAATCAGCCCCAGCATTTT.

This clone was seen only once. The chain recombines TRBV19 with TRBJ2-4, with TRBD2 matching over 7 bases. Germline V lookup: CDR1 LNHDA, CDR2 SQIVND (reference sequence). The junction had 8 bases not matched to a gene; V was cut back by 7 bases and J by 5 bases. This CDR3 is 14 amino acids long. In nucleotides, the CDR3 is TGTGCCAGTAAGGGACTAAGCGGGGAAAACATTCAGTACTTC. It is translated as CASKGLSGENIQYF. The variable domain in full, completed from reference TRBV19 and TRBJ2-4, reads DGGITQSPKYLFRKEGQNVTLSCEQNLNHDAMYWYRQDPGQGLRLIYYSQIVNDFQKGDIAEGYSVSREKKESFPLTVTSAQKNPTAFYLCASKGLSGENIQYFGAGTRLSVL.

The CDR3 loop reads CASSGTGELGNQPQHF. CDR3 in DNA: TGCGCCAGCAGTGGGACAGGGGAGTTGGGCAATCAGCCCCAGCATTTT. The chain carries TRBV10-1 and TRBJ1-5; 9 nucleotides match TRBD1. The junction had 6 bases not matched to a gene; V was cut back by 4 bases and J by 2 bases. Germline CDR1 WNHNN, CDR2 SYGVQD (reference sequence). The CDR3 is 16 amino acids.

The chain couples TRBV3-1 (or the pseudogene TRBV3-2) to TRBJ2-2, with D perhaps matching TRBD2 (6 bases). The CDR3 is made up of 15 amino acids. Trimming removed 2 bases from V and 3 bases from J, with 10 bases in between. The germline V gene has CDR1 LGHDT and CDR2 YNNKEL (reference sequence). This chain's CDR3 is CASSQRSGDTGELFF. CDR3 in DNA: TGTGCCAGCAGCCAAAGATCGGGAGACACCGGGGAGCTGTTTTTT.

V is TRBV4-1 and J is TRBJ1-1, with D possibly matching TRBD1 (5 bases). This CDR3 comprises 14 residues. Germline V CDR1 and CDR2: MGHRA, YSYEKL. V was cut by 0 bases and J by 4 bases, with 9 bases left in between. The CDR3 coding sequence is TGCGCCAGCAGCCAAGATCAGGGAGGCACTGAAGCTTTCTTT. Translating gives CASSQDQGGTEAFF.

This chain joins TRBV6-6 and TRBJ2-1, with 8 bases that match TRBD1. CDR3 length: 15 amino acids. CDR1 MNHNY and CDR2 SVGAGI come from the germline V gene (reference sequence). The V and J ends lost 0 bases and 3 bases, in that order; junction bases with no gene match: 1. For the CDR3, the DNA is TGTGCCAGCAGTTACTCCAGGGGGCGCTACAATGAGCAGTTCTTC. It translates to CASSYSRGRYNEQFF.

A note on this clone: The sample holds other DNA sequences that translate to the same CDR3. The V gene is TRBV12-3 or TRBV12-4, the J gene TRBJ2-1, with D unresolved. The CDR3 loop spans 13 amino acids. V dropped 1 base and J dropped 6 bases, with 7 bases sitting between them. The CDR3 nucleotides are TGTGCCAGCAGTTTAGGTGTGGGCAATGAGCAGTTCTTC. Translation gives CASSLGVGNEQFF.

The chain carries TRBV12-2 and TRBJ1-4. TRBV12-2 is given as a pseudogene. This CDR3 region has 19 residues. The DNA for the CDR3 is TGTGCAAGTCGCTTACTTTCAACCAACGGGGGGGCGTATGGTGAAAAACTGTTTTTT. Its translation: CASRLLSTNGGAYGEKLFF.

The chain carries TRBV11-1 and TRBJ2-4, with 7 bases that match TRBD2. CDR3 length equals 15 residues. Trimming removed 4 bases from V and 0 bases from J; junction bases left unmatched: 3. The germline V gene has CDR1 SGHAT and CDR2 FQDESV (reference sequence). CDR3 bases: TGTGCCAGCAGCTCCCCGGGAGGAGCCAAAAACATTCAGTACTTC. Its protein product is CASSSPGGAKNIQYF. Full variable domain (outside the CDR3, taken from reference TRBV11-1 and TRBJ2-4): EAEVAQSPRYKITEKSQAVAFWCDPISGHATLYWYRQILGQGPELLVQFQDESVVDDSQLPKDRFSAERLKGVDSTLKIQPAELGDSAMYLCASSSPGGAKNIQYFGAGTRLSVL.

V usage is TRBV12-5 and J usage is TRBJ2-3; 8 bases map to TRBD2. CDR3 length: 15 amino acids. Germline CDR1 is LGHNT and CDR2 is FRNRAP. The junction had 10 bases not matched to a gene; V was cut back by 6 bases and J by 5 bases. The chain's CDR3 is CASGPPGLDIDTQYF. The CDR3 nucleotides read TGTGCTAGTGGCCCGCCGGGACTAGATATAGATACGCAGTATTTT.

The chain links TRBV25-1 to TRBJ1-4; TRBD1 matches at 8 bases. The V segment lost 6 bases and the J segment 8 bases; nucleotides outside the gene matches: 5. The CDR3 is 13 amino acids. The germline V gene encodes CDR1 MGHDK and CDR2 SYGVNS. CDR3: CASRTGVGEKLFF. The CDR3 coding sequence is TGTGCCAGCAGGACAGGGGTTGGGGAAAAACTGTTTTTT.

CDR3 DNA: TGTGCCAGCAGGATATCGACGAACACCGGGGAGCTGTTTTTT. As protein: CASRISTNTGELFF. The rearrangement uses TRBV11-3 and TRBJ2-2; no clear D. This CDR3 region has 14 residues. CDR1 is SGHNT, CDR2 YENEEA, per germline. V was shortened by 6 bases and J by 0 bases, with 8 bases between the two germline ends.

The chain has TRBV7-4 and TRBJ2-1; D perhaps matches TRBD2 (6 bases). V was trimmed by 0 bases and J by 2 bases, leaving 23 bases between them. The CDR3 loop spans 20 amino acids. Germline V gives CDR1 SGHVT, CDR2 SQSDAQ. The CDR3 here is CASSLAYWTTKAVAYNEQFF. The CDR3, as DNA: TGTGCCAGCAGCTTAGCGTATTGGACTACGAAGGCAGTCGCCTACAATGAGCAGTTCTTC.

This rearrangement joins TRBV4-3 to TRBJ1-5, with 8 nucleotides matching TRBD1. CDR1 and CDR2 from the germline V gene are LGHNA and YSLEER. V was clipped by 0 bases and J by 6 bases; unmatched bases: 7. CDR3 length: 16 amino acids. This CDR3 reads CASSQDYVQGGQPQHF. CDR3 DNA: TGCGCCAGCAGCCAAGATTACGTACAGGGGGGTCAGCCCCAGCATTTT.

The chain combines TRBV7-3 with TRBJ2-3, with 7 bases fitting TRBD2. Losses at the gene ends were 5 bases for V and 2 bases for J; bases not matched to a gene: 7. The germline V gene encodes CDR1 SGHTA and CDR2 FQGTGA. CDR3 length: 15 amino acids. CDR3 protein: CASSPMGGDTDTQYF. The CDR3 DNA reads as TGTGCCAGCAGCCCGATGGGGGGGGACACAGATACGCAGTATTTT.

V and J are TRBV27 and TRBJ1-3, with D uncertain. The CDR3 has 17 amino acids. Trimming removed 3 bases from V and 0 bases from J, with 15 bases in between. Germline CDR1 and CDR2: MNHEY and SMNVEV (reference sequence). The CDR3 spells CASSFFAVGSSGNTIYF. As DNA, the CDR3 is TGTGCCAGCAGTTTTTTCGCGGTAGGGAGCTCTGGAAACACCATATATTTT.

The CDR3 protein is CASSTTGGNTEAFF. The CDR3, as DNA: TGCGCCAGCAGCACTACAGGGGGGAACACTGAAGCTTTCTTT. This rearrangement joins TRBV5-1 to TRBJ1-1; 8 bases are shared with TRBD1. The CDR3 has 14 residues. Germline CDR1 SGHRS, CDR2 YFSETQ. V shed 4 bases and J 1 base; nucleotides not matched to a gene: 3. Complete variable domain (other parts from reference TRBV5-1 and TRBJ1-1): KAGVTQTPRYLIKTRGQQVTLSCSPISGHRSVSWYQQTPGQGLQFLFEYFSETQRNKGNFPGRFSGRQFSNSRSEMNVSTLELGDSALYLCASSTTGGNTEAFFGQGTRLTVV.

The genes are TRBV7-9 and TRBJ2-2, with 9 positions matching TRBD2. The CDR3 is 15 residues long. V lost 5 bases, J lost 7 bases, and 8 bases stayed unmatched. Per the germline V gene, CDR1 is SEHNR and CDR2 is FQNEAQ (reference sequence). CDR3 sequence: CASSPPSGGFGELFF. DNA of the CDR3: TGTGCCAGCAGCCCCCCCAGCGGGGGGTTCGGGGAGCTGTTTTTT.

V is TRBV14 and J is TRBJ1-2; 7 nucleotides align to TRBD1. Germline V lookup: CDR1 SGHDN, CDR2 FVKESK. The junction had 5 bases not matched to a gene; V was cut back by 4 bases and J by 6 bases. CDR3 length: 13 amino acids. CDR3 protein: CASSLGQGDGYTF. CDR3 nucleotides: TGTGCCAGCAGCCTAGGGCAGGGGGATGGCTACACCTTC.

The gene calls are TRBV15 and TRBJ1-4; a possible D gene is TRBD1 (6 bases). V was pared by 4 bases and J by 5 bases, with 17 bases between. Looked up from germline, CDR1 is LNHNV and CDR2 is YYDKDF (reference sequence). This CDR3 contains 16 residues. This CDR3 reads CATSKRGEPANEKLFF. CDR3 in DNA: TGTGCCACCAGCAAGAGGGGGGAGCCGGCCAATGAAAAACTGTTTTTT.

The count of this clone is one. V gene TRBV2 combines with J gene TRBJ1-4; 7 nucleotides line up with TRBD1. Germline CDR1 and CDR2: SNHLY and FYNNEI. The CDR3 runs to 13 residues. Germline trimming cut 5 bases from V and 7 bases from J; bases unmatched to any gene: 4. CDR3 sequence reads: CASSTHRGEKLFF. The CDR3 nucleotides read TGTGCCAGCAGTACCCACAGGGGTGAAAAACTGTTTTTT.

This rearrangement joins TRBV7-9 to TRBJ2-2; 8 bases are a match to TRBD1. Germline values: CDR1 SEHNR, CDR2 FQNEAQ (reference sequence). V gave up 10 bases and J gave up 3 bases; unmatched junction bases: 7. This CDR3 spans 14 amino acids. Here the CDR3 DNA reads TGTGCCACAGAGGACAGGGCCGACACCGGGGAGCTGTTTTTT. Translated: CATEDRADTGELFF.

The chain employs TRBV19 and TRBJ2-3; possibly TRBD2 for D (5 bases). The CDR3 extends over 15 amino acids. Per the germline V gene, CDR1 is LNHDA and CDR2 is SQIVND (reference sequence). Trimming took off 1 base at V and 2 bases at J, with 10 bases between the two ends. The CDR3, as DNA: TGTGCCAGTAGTATAGTCAGCGGCTACACAGATACGCAGTATTTT. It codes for CASSIVSGYTDTQYF.